The source of this T cell receptor (beta chain) is a study of T cell responses to AZD1222 COVID-19 vaccine (dated by TCRdb to 2020 to 2023). Context from the whole study: A total of over 230 trial participants underwent TCR sequencing, of whom about 210 received two doses of AZD1222 and 26 received two doses of the MenACWY control vaccine. Trial participants were enrolled by age into 18-55, 56-69 and 70-plus year subgroups, with roughly 160, 29 and 62 TCR-sequenced participants respectively. Overall results and qualifications from the work: Most participants were white British and females outnumbered males, and the authors suggested that clonal diversity may have been underestimated. After two AZD1222 doses, spike-specific TCR breadth and depth were significantly higher than at day 0 and than in MenACWY recipients. Epitopes outside the regions mutated in the B.1.351 and B.1.1.7 variants were reportedly recognized by nearly half of the unique spike-specific TCRs. Because no samples from the day 14 peak response were available, repertoires could be characterized only after the peak T cell response. Conclusions about previously exposed vaccinees were limited because only six AZD1222 recipients were SARS-CoV-2 seropositive at baseline. The 56-69-year group was small, and its depth increase did not reach significance, likely because of low power. CD4 TCRs associated with the vaccine covered the entire spike protein, and the dominant responses were in regions 160-218 and 743-854.

As concerns this clone: Its target antigen remains unknown. Base quality data are lacking; no much larger clone is found one base away.

The germline V and J ends show losses of 3 bases and 0 bases respectively, and no gene match explains 3 bases of the junction. The cysteine opens and the phenylalanine closes a CDR3 of 16 amino acids. The retained sequence is limited to the CDR3, 48 bases, with the frame set at the first base. CDR1 and CDR2 are drawn from the germline V gene: MRHNA, SNTAGT. The CDR3 regions of human TCRbeta chains were subjected to immunosequencing. The authors' pipeline ran thus. TCRs in the repertoires were compared against a reference library of SARS-CoV-2-specific TCRs that had been generated with the MIRA antigen-specificity platform. Breadth was defined as the fraction of unique TCRs that were SARS-CoV-2-associated. Depth was defined as the fraction of total T cells that were SARS-CoV-2-associated. Using the MIRA data, each spike-specific TCR was assigned both to the spike region to which the TCR was reactive and to a CD4 or CD8 class. Log10-transformed breadth and depth values were compared by one-way ANOVA with Sidak's multiple comparisons tests. TCRdb holds this immuneACCESS table with in-frame rearrangements only. Some clones are missing; in checked studies, unresolved V genes explain under half, and the rest has no known cause. V, J and clone size are those of that table, while D and trimming were read from the DNA. The sample has roughly 140,000 clones on record, roughly 88% of them singletons. 1.5% to 2% of the sample is held by the ten biggest clonotypes.

The time point label, as the study defines it: about 28 days (+/-7) after the second vaccine dose. AZD1222 recipients with second doses at about 4 weeks or about 12 weeks were pooled, because spike-specific TCR depth and breadth did not differ between schedules. The vaccinee samples were drawn from two UK trials, COV001 and COV002, one of which was a single-blind randomized controlled phase 2/3 trial testing AZD1222 (ChAdOx1 nCoV-19) in healthy adults. Trial participant PBMC samples were collected at day 0 and day 28 after the second dose for TCRbeta chain sequencing. The specimen was peripheral blood, collected 28 days after the second AZD1222 dose. Recombination joined TRBV6-4 with TRBJ2-3; 10 central nucleotides agree with TRBD2. This receptor was obtained from an adult who received the AZD1222 COVID-19 vaccine. The CDR3 loop reads CASSESAGGSTDTQYF. The DNA sequence follows: TGTGCCAGCAGTGAGTCAGCGGGGGGGAGCACAGATACGCAGTATTTT.